The 2 T cell receptor beta chains in this list originate from one sample, sequenced in a study of neoadjuvant anti-PD-1 for oral cavity cancer. Sequenced by immunoSEQ multiplex PCR; TCRdb stores in-frame clones only, minus some. Of 60,000 to 75,000 clones in the sample, more than 70% are singletons; the top ten hold about 3.4%. Sequenced here: PBMCs, sampled before nivolumab (anti-PD-1) treatment. The receptors were gathered from a person aged 40-85 years with oral cavity squamous cell carcinoma.

The rearrangement uses TRBV11-1 and TRBJ2-1; D is undetermined. Germline V gene lookup returns CDR1 SGHAT and CDR2 FQDESV (reference sequence). The CDR3 covers 14 residues. V was cut by 2 bases and J by 2 bases, with 7 bases left in between. The CDR3 is CASSLIGTYNEQFF. Written as DNA, the CDR3 is TGTGCCAGCAGCTTAATAGGGACCTACAATGAGCAGTTCTTC.

This clone has a single count. The J gene is TRBJ2-1, the V gene TRBV5-5, with a weak D call TRBD1 (5 bases). Germline V gene lookup returns CDR1 SGHKS and CDR2 YYEKEE (reference sequence). The CDR3 contains 12 residues. Trimming cost V 6 bases and J 8 bases, with 12 bases left between them. CDR3 protein: CASIIGAYEQFF. In DNA, the CDR3 is TGTGCCAGCATCATAGGGGCCTATGAGCAGTTCTTC.